Each of the 31 T cell receptor beta chains below was sequenced from the same sample in a study of blood T cell repertoires in COVID-19 (TCRdb year 2020). Libraries were built with the immunoSEQ multiplex PCR assay. In TCRdb, the immuneACCESS table is reduced to in-frame sequences with V and J assigned. These tables do not hold every clone; where another copy was compared, an unresolved V gene accounts for under half, and the others remain unexplained. Here the sample has 120,000 to 150,000 clones; more than 75% occur a single time. In total, the top ten clones hold approximately 9% of the sample. The sample was peripheral blood. These receptors all stem from a woman in her fifties or sixties with active or convalescent COVID-19.

The chain is built from TRBV19 and TRBJ2-7, with D possibly matching TRBD2 (5 bases). CDR3 size: 14 residues. Deletions cut 3 bases from V and 7 bases from J, with 16 bases between. The V gene's germline CDR1 is LNHDA and CDR2 SQIVND (reference sequence). The CDR3 nucleotides are TGTGCCAGTAGTATCTCGGGCGGTACGGGGGAGCAGTACTTC. This sequence encodes CASSISGGTGEQYF. Full variable domain (outside the CDR3, taken from reference TRBV19 and TRBJ2-7): DGGITQSPKYLFRKEGQNVTLSCEQNLNHDAMYWYRQDPGQGLRLIYYSQIVNDFQKGDIAEGYSVSREKKESFPLTVTSAQKNPTAFYLCASSISGGTGEQYFGPGTRLTVT.

V and J are TRBV5-4 and TRBJ1-1; no definite D call. Germline-derived CDR1 and CDR2 are SGHNT and YYREEE (reference sequence). Trimming took 2 bases from V and 2 from J, leaving 13 bases between them. This CDR3 comprises 15 residues. As DNA, the CDR3 is TGTGCCAGCAGCTTAGACGGGTCGAGAAACACTGAAGCTTTCTTT. Translated, it gives CASSLDGSRNTEAFF.

V and J are TRBV18 and TRBJ1-4; 8 bases line up with TRBD1. Germline V CDR1 and CDR2: KGHSH, LQKENI. CDR3 length equals 15 residues. V shed 4 bases, J shed 5 bases, and the junction held 6 bases outside the gene matches. Here the CDR3 reads CASSLLQGENEKLFF. The CDR3 coding sequence is TGTGCCAGCTCACTCTTACAGGGGGAGAATGAAAAACTGTTTTTT.

This clone occurred a few times. The genes are TRBV9 and TRBJ1-5; maybe TRBD1 (5 bases). The CDR3 extends over 15 amino acids. The V gene lost 4 bases and the J gene lost 3 bases, with 14 bases spanning the gap. CDR1 and CDR2 from the germline V gene are SGDLS and YYNGEE. The CDR3 reads CASSSMAGVNQPQHF. The CDR3 DNA is TGTGCCAGCAGCAGCATGGCGGGGGTCAATCAGCCCCAGCATTTT.

The V gene is TRBV30, the J gene TRBJ2-5, with D tentatively TRBD1 (6 bases). Germline V gene sequence: CDR1 GTSNPN, CDR2 SVGIG (reference sequence). The CDR3 length is 13 residues. V lost 6 bases and J lost 4, with 15 bases in between. The CDR3 region is CACCGGAGETQYF. CDR3 bases: TGTGCCTGTTGTGGGGGCGCAGGAGAGACCCAGTACTTC.

This clone appeared once. The chain links TRBV5-4 to TRBJ1-2; 9 positions agree with TRBD1. The germline V gene has CDR1 SGHNT and CDR2 YYREEE (reference sequence). CDR3 size: 13 residues. The V and J ends lost 5 bases and 3 bases, in that order; junction bases with no gene match: 2. CDR3 in amino acids: CASRQGADYGYTF. CDR3 sequence (DNA): TGTGCCAGCAGACAGGGGGCGGACTATGGCTACACCTTC. The complete variable domain, with remaining parts taken from reference TRBV5-4 and TRBJ1-2, reads ETGVTQSPTHLIKTRGQQVTLRCSSQSGHNTVSWYQQALGQGPQFIFQYYREEENGRGNFPPRFSGLQFPNYSSELNVNALELDDSALYLCASRQGADYGYTFGSGTRLTVV.

The chain has TRBV28 and TRBJ1-1, with unresolved D. V shed 1 base and J shed 1 base, with 10 bases lying between them. The germline gives CDR1 MDHEN, CDR2 SYDVKM. This CDR3 contains 15 residues. DNA for the CDR3: TGTGCCAGCAGTTTATCGGTTGGAGGGAACACTGAAGCTTTCTTT. Its protein product is CASSLSVGGNTEAFF.

The chain employs TRBV27 and TRBJ1-5; no reliable D call. The CDR3 loop spans 15 amino acids. The ends were cut back, 5 bases at V and 4 bases at J, with 15 bases in the middle. Germline V gene data show CDR1 as MNHEY and CDR2 as SMNVEV (reference sequence). DNA of the CDR3: TGTGCCAGCAGTCCTAACAGTCTAAGTAATCAGCCCCAGCATTTT. It codes for CASSPNSLSNQPQHF.

The chain carries TRBV28 and TRBJ2-7, with 10 bases matching TRBD2. Germline values: CDR1 MDHEN, CDR2 SYDVKM. V lost 8 bases, J lost 0 bases, and 7 bases stayed unmatched. The CDR3 sequence is 15 residues long. CDR3 DNA sequence: TGTGCCAGCGATACTTGGACTAGCGGCTCCTACGAGCAGTACTTC. Amino acid sequence: CASDTWTSGSYEQYF.

The chain carries TRBV2 and TRBJ1-2; tentatively, D is TRBD1 (6 bases). Germline V CDR1 and CDR2: SNHLY, FYNNEI. The length of the CDR3 is 12 residues. Deletions cut 8 bases from V and 4 bases from J, with 11 bases between. The CDR3 sequence: CASGTRVYGYTF. CDR3 nucleotides: TGTGCCAGCGGGACACGGGTCTATGGCTACACCTTC.

This clone was found once. J is TRBJ1-5 and V is TRBV28, with TRBD1 identical over 9 bases. Germline CDR1 reads MDHEN; CDR2 reads SYDVKM. Unmatched junction bases numbered 5, after V lost 2 bases and J lost 6 bases. CDR3 length: 15 residues. The CDR3 coding sequence is TGTGCCAGCAGTTTAAGACAGGGGGGTGCTCAGCCCCAGCATTTT. Its translation: CASSLRQGGAQPQHF.

This rearrangement joins TRBV7-2 to TRBJ2-5; 10 nucleotides line up with TRBD1. Germline values: CDR1 SGHTA, CDR2 FQGNSA. There are 16 residues in the CDR3. Trimming took 4 bases from V and 4 from J; bases not matched to a gene: 9. CDR3 in amino acids: CASSSTTGGATETQYF. CDR3 nucleotide sequence: TGTGCCAGCAGCTCAACGACAGGGGGCGCGACAGAGACCCAGTACTTC.

The chain recombines TRBV11-2 with TRBJ2-1; 10 bases fit TRBD2. Germline CDR1 SGHAT, CDR2 FQNNGV. The trim removed 5 bases at V and 7 bases at J, leaving 11 bases unmatched. The CDR3 sequence is 16 residues long. CDR3 sequence (DNA): TGTGCCAGCAGCATTTGGCAGCGGGAGGGCCGGAATGAGCAGTTCTTC. The encoded protein is CASSIWQREGRNEQFF.

The gene calls are TRBV6-5 and TRBJ2-2; weak D call: TRBD2 (7 bases). CDR1 and CDR2 from the germline V gene are MNHEY and SVGAGI. The CDR3 has 15 residues. V lost 7 bases and J 3 bases, leaving 15 bases between the germline ends. The CDR3 sequence: CASTLTGRDTGELFF. The CDR3 DNA sequence: TGTGCCAGCACTCTCACAGGGAGGGACACCGGGGAGCTGTTTTTT.

The J gene is TRBJ1-5, the V gene TRBV7-2, with no clear D. There are 13 residues in the CDR3. Trimming took 1 base from V and 7 from J, leaving 8 bases between them. The germline V gene has CDR1 SGHTA and CDR2 FQGNSA. The DNA for the CDR3 is TGTGCCAGCAGCTTAGTGTCTCAGCAGCCCCAGCATTTT. Translation gives CASSLVSQQPQHF.

The gene calls are TRBV4-3 and TRBJ2-3, with 8 bases matching TRBD2. The V segment lost 1 base and the J segment 7 bases; nucleotides outside the gene matches: 13. The CDR3 contains 17 residues. The V gene's germline CDR1 is LGHNA and CDR2 YSLEER. The CDR3 bases are TGCGCCAGCAGCCAAGTTAAATTAACGGGAGGGCCTCATACGCAGTATTTT. It translates to CASSQVKLTGGPHTQYF.

The chain joins TRBV14 to TRBJ1-1; the D is unclear. Germline loops: CDR1 SGHDN, CDR2 FVKESK. V lost 4 bases and J lost 2, with 8 bases in between. The CDR3 length is 13 residues. CDR3 bases: TGTGCCAGCAGCCTCAAATCAAACACTGAAGCTTTCTTT. This translates into CASSLKSNTEAFF.

The rearrangement joins TRBV12-3 or TRBV12-4 to TRBJ2-7, with 7 bases identical to TRBD2. Trimming took 5 bases from V and 1 from J; bases not matched to a gene: 2. This CDR3 is built from 13 residues. The CDR3 region is CASSGGSSYEQYF. In nucleotides, the CDR3 is TGTGCCAGCAGTGGCGGGAGTTCCTACGAGCAGTACTTC.

V usage is TRBV30 and J usage is TRBJ1-2, with a weak D call TRBD1 (5 bases). Germline CDR1 is GTSNPN and CDR2 is SVGIG (reference sequence). The CDR3 has 12 amino acids. Trimming removed 2 bases from V and 4 bases from J, with 8 bases in between. CDR3 loop: CAWSSTGYGYTF. DNA for the CDR3: TGTGCCTGGAGTAGCACAGGCTATGGCTACACCTTC.

This sequence joins TRBV6-5 and TRBJ1-1; D is perhaps TRBD1 (5 bases). V lost 2 bases, J lost 7 bases, and 11 bases lay in between. Germline loops: CDR1 MNHEY, CDR2 SVGAGI. This CDR3 region has 13 residues. In DNA form, the CDR3 reads TGTGCCAGCAGTTACGGGGGGAGGAATGAAGCTTTCTTT. Protein sequence: CASSYGGRNEAFF.

This clone has more than one count but fewer than ten. The chain employs TRBV12-5 and TRBJ1-2; D remains ambiguous. V lost 2 bases, J lost 4 bases, and 20 bases lay in between. Germline V lookup: CDR1 LGHNT, CDR2 FRNRAP. This CDR3 is 17 amino acids long. CDR3 region: CASGLPGERQLGYGYTF. CDR3 nucleotide sequence: TGTGCTAGTGGTTTGCCCGGGGAGAGGCAACTAGGCTATGGCTACACCTTC.

CDR3 coding DNA: TGCAGCGTGGACAGGATCGGTGAGCAGTTCTTC. This sequence encodes CSVDRIGEQFF. The genes are TRBV29-1 and TRBJ2-1, with TRBD1 matching over 7 bases. Germline V gene sequence: CDR1 SQVTM, CDR2 ANQGSEA. The trim removed 6 bases at V and 9 bases at J, leaving 5 bases unmatched. CDR3 length: 11 residues.

The chain employs TRBV7-2 and TRBJ2-3; D remains unclear. The V and J ends lost 2 bases and 0 bases respectively, with 9 bases between them. In germline, CDR1 is SGHTA, CDR2 FQGNSA. The CDR3 totals 15 residues. The CDR3 loop reads CASSLWASSTDTQYF. DNA for the CDR3: TGTGCCAGCAGCTTATGGGCGTCTAGCACAGATACGCAGTATTTT.

The chain joins TRBV10-3 to TRBJ1-1, with TRBD1 matching 8 bases. Germline V gene lookup returns CDR1 ENHRY and CDR2 SYGVKD. Trimming removed 2 bases from V and 0 bases from J; junction bases left unmatched: 5. This CDR3 is built from 16 residues. The CDR3 reads CAISETGQGLNTEAFF. The CDR3 DNA reads TGTGCCATCAGTGAGACCGGACAGGGCCTGAACACTGAAGCTTTCTTT.

The chain uses TRBV19 and TRBJ1-1; 7 bases agree with TRBD1. The CDR3 runs 16 residues. With 3 bases clipped from V and 1 base from J, the junction kept 8 bases outside the gene matches. The V gene's germline CDR1 is LNHDA and CDR2 SQIVND (reference sequence). CDR3 bases: TGTGCCAGTAGTATTTGGACCCCAGGGGGGAACACTGAAGCTTTCTTT. The encoded protein is CASSIWTPGGNTEAFF.

V usage is TRBV25-1 and J usage is TRBJ2-3; D ambiguous. The CDR3 has 11 residues. From germline, CDR1 is MGHDK and CDR2 SYGVNS. The germline V and J ends were trimmed by 4 bases and 6 bases, with 5 bases remaining between them. The CDR3 reads CASSVEDTQYF. CDR3 DNA sequence: TGTGCCAGCAGTGTGGAGGATACGCAGTATTTT.

The chain combines TRBV19 with TRBJ1-2; no clear D gene. Per the germline V gene, CDR1 is LNHDA and CDR2 is SQIVND (reference sequence). Trimming removed 7 bases from V and 6 bases from J, with 9 bases in between. The CDR3 totals 11 residues. The CDR3 spells CASNSRHGYTF. CDR3 DNA: TGTGCCAGTAACAGTCGTCATGGCTACACCTTC.

This sequence joins TRBV7-2 and TRBJ2-2, with TRBD2 matching over 9 bases. In germline, CDR1 is SGHTA, CDR2 FQGNSA. CDR3 length: 18 residues. The trim removed 0 bases at V and 7 bases at J, leaving 12 bases unmatched. This chain's CDR3 is CASSLARLRGGPGGELFF. The CDR3 DNA is TGTGCCAGCAGCTTAGCGCGGTTGCGGGGGGGGCCTGGCGGGGAGCTGTTTTTT. Combining the CDR3 with reference TRBV7-2 and TRBJ2-2 gives the whole variable domain GAGVSQSPSNKVTEKGKDVELRCDPISGHTALYWYRQSLGQGLEFLIYFQGNSAPDKSGLPSDRFSAERTGGSVSTLTIQRTQQEDSAVYLCASSLARLRGGPGGELFFGEGSRLTVL.

The chain has TRBV6-2 or TRBV6-3 and TRBJ2-1, with 9 positions matching TRBD2. The germline V gene encodes CDR1 MNHEY and CDR2 SVGEGT. The CDR3 spans 17 residues. V was pared by 3 bases and J by 4 bases, with 10 bases of the junction left unmatched. The CDR3 bases are TGTGCCAGCAGTTATTTATCGGGCGGGGGGGTTTACAATGAGCAGTTCTTC. Translating it yields CASSYLSGGGVYNEQFF.

The chain employs TRBV6-5 and TRBJ1-1, with 8 bases lining up with TRBD1. V lost 6 bases to trimming and J lost 3 bases; unmatched junction nucleotides: 3. The CDR3 is made up of 13 amino acids. Germline values: CDR1 MNHEY, CDR2 SVGAGI. This CDR3 reads CASSRGRDTEAFF. CDR3 nucleotide sequence: TGTGCCAGCAGCAGGGGGCGCGACACTGAAGCTTTCTTT.

This clone was counted a single time. The V gene is TRBV4-3, the J gene TRBJ2-7; 9 bases are a match to TRBD1. CDR1 and CDR2 (germline): LGHNA, YSLEER. The CDR3 covers 15 residues. Trimming removed 1 base from V and 5 bases from J; junction bases left unmatched: 6. DNA of the CDR3: TGCGCCAGCAGCCAAGCCGGGACAGGGTACGACGAGCAGTACTTC. Amino acid sequence: CASSQAGTGYDEQYF.